The sequence of this T cell receptor (beta chain) was determined in a study of blood T cell repertoires in COVID-19 (dated by TCRdb to about 2020). About the full investigation: Samples from collaborators originated in the United States, Italy and Spain and spanned both the acute and convalescent phases of COVID-19. The samples were drawn from the first 160 participants of the ongoing ImmuneRACE study and from 1,254 subjects provided by 6 global collaborators. The sample metadata nearly always contained a de-identified subject ID, COVID-19 status, age in years and sex. Deeply sampled blood TCRbeta repertoires from subjects exposed to, actively infected with, or recovered from COVID-19 were included in the dataset. The prospective study material was composed of cDNA or gDNA derived from T cells, B-cell-depleted T cells, or PBMCs. Where HLA class I and class II types were available, the types were taken from metadata supplied by the sample provider, not from assay-based typing. The repertoires were released in a freely available public database intended as a resource for research on the immune response to SARS-CoV-2. What the work shows at the level of the full study, not this receptor alone: How much clinical and demographic metadata was included differed by source and by participant, and the metadata was provided uncurated.

A word on this clone: Its antigen has not been determined. No base qualities exist here, and no much larger clone lies one base off it.

Collaborating institutions collected whole blood in K2EDTA tubes following their own protocols. For TCRbeta analysis, collaborator samples were shipped as frozen whole blood, as isolated PBMCs, or as DNA extracted from either sample type. TCRbeta CDR3 regions were amplified from genomic DNA by means of the immunoSEQ Assay, a bias-controlled multiplex PCR. The published analysis was carried out like this. Nucleated cell counts per sample were estimated from amplification of reference gene primers within the assay. To quantify the absolute abundance of each unique TCRbeta CDR3 rearrangement, sequence reads were collapsed and filtered. For each sample, productive Simpson clonality was calculated by taking the square root of Simpson's diversity index across productive rearrangements. Held by TCRdb, this immuneACCESS table contains in-frame sequences only and omits some clones. Under half of the omission traces to an unresolved V gene where checked; the cause of the rest is unknown. The D gene and trimming were derived from the DNA, and the V and J assignments and clone size from that table. The sample has roughly 80,000 clones on record, approximately 89% of them singletons. The ten largest clonotypes hold 5% to 6.5% of the sample.

The germline V gene sets CDR1 to SNHLY and CDR2 to FYNNEI. The CDR3, from cysteine to phenylalanine, totals 16 residues. Only CDR3 DNA remains: 48 bases, in frame from the first base. The V end gives up 4 bases and the J end 0 bases, leaving 5 bases in the junction not matched to a gene. The sequencing sample was made of peripheral blood. The rearranged chain carries TRBV2 and TRBJ2-2; 7 middle bases align to TRBD1. This receptor was identified in a man in his forties or fifties with active COVID-19. The CDR3 has the sequence CASSGQGVANTGELFF. The nucleotide sequence reads TGTGCCAGCAGTGGACAGGGAGTAGCGAACACCGGGGAGCTGTTTTTT.